This T cell receptor (beta chain) originates from a study of PD-1 blockade in classical Hodgkin lymphoma. General study points: Complete responders' diversity at baseline resembled that of newly diagnosed patients. Reports described newly diagnosed patients as having lower baseline TCR diversity than healthy donors. By C4D1, diversity of CD4+ TCRs had risen significantly, whereas that of CD8+ TCRs had not.

Each patient relapsed following autologous stem cell transplantation, and prior brentuximab vedotin exposure differed. The study recorded best responses of complete response, partial response or progressive disease. With respect to this clone: Its antigen remains unknown.

The repertoire was sequenced with immunoSEQ multiplex PCR; TCRdb's copy has only in-frame clones and lacks some. The sample shows 100,000 to 120,000 clones, around 89% of them seen only once. Germline CDR1 reads LNHDA; CDR2 reads SQIVND (reference sequence). The CDR3 sequence is 14 residues long. Trimming shortened V by 3 bases and J by 3 bases, and 9 bases separated the two germline ends. The TCR comes from a human donor with classical Hodgkin lymphoma. This chain connects TRBV19 to TRBJ2-1, with D possibly TRBD1 on 7 matching bases. The sequences come from peripheral blood mononuclear cells (PBMCs), collected before the second cycle of nivolumab. CDR3 sequence: CASSMQGGYNEQFF. DNA of the CDR3: TGTGCCAGTAGTATGCAGGGGGGCTACAATGAGCAGTTCTTC.